The next 6 T cell receptor beta chains were all read from a single sample in a study of CD4 T cells in relation to SARS-CoV-2 and coronaviruses (dated by TCRdb to the early 2020s). These receptors have no identified antigens. CD4+ T cells from unexposed donors were collected before the COVID-19 pandemic (2011-2018). After around eleven days of culture, CD4+ T cells were isolated with the EasySep CD4+ T cell isolation kit. Library preparation was by the immunoSEQ multiplex PCR assay. TCRdb limited this immuneACCESS table to in-frame rearrangements with V and J called. A share of clones is missing; checked studies link under half to unresolved V genes, and the rest is unexplained. For this sample the table gives about 26,000 clones, of which more than 65% were detected only once. Less than 11% of the sample is taken by the ten largest. Sequencing was performed on CD4+ T cells from PBMCs, cultured in vitro. The receptor source for this set is a human donor in good health.

CDR3 protein: CASNPGLSNQPQHF. In DNA, the CDR3 is TGTGCCAGCAACCCGGGGCTCAGCAATCAGCCCCAGCATTTT. The V and J genes are TRBV6-5 and TRBJ1-5; D may be TRBD1 (5 bases). The germline CDR1 and CDR2 sequences are MNHEY and SVGAGI. V lost 7 bases to trimming and J lost 1 base, with 11 bases between them. The CDR3 is 14 residues long.

The chain links TRBV4-3 to TRBJ1-6; no clear D. The V gene's germline CDR1 is LGHNA and CDR2 YSLEER. V was cut by 1 base and J by 5 bases, with 18 bases left in between. This CDR3 is 18 amino acids long. The CDR3 loop is CASSQVIVQASDNSPLHF. CDR3 DNA sequence: TGCGCCAGCAGCCAAGTAATAGTCCAGGCCTCAGATAATTCACCCCTCCACTTT.

This clone was observed a single time. This chain joins TRBV18 and TRBJ2-5, with TRBD1 identical over 7 bases. CDR3 length: 16 residues. V shed 6 bases, J shed 4 bases, and the junction held 14 bases outside the gene matches. Germline V gene data show CDR1 as KGHSH and CDR2 as LQKENI. The chain's CDR3 is CASSPFTGQRIETQYF. The CDR3 DNA reads TGTGCCAGCTCGCCCTTCACGGGACAGAGAATAGAGACCCAGTACTTC.

The chain joins TRBV19 to TRBJ2-7; D possibly uses TRBD1 or TRBD2 (5 bases each). Germline lookup yields CDR1 LNHDA and CDR2 SQIVND (reference sequence). The CDR3 runs to 14 residues. Trimming removed 7 bases at V and 2 bases at J, with 15 bases between. The CDR3 loop is CASTLRDGPYEQYF. CDR3 bases: TGTGCCAGTACTCTCCGGGACGGACCCTACGAGCAGTACTTC. The whole variable domain, filled in from reference TRBV19 and TRBJ2-7, reads DGGITQSPKYLFRKEGQNVTLSCEQNLNHDAMYWYRQDPGQGLRLIYYSQIVNDFQKGDIAEGYSVSREKKESFPLTVTSAQKNPTAFYLCASTLRDGPYEQYFGPGTRLTVT.

This sequence joins TRBV11-2 and TRBJ2-5, with D tentatively TRBD1 or TRBD2 (5 bases each). Trimming stripped 0 bases from V and 1 base from J, with 9 bases between. Germline V CDR1 and CDR2: SGHAT, FQNNGV. The CDR3 extends over 15 amino acids. For the CDR3, the DNA is TGTGCCAGCAGCTTAGAAGGGACGGCCCAAGAGACCCAGTACTTC. The encoded protein is CASSLEGTAQETQYF. Using reference TRBV11-2 and TRBJ2-5 for the parts outside the CDR3, the full variable domain is EAGVAQSPRYKIIEKRQSVAFWCNPISGHATLYWYQQILGQGPKLLIQFQNNGVVDDSQLPKDRFSAERLKGVDSTLKIQPAKLEDSAVYLCASSLEGTAQETQYFGPGTRLLVL.

V gene TRBV19 combines with J gene TRBJ2-2, with TRBD2 matching over 9 bases. The CDR3 covers 17 residues. Germline V lookup: CDR1 LNHDA, CDR2 SQIVND (reference sequence). The junction had 7 bases not matched to a gene; V was cut back by 5 bases and J by 0 bases. The CDR3 region is CASSRSSGTTNTGELFF. CDR3 DNA sequence: TGTGCCAGTAGTCGATCTAGCGGGACTACGAACACCGGGGAGCTGTTTTTT.